These 8 T cell receptor beta chains were sequenced from one sample in a study of blood T cells in healthy people across ages. Primed by a sample-barcoded 5' primer and a J-beta primer mix, a second PCR proceeded for 7 to 11 cycles. TCRdb re-called the 5' RACE reads with MiXCR, one entry per CDR3 protein. The sample lists approximately 1.5 million distinct CDR3 sequences; about 31% were seen once. Sequencing input: blood. The receptors were sampled from a woman under 40 in good health.

This clonotype was picked up one time. The chain carries TRBV2 and TRBJ1-2; D gene unclear. The CDR3 covers 16 residues. CDR1 is SNHLY, CDR2 FYNNEI, per germline. V was clipped by 7 bases and J by 0 bases, with 18 bases between them. The CDR3 protein is CASIPERRSTNYGYTF. The CDR3 DNA reads TGTGCCAGCATCCCCGAGCGACGATCTACTAACTATGGCTACACCTTC. The full variable domain, its missing parts supplied by reference TRBV2 and TRBJ1-2, is EPEVTQTPSHQVTQMGQEVILRCVPISNHLYFYWYRQILGQKVEFLVSFYNNEISEKSEIFDDQFSVERPDGSNFTLKIRSTKLEDSAMYFCASIPERRSTNYGYTFGSGTRLTVV.

The chain joins TRBV5-6 to TRBJ2-7; D remains ambiguous. This CDR3 comprises 15 residues. V shed 2 bases and J shed 1 base, with 13 bases lying between them. Germline lookup yields CDR1 SGHDT and CDR2 YYEEEE. The CDR3 loop reads CASSFWAAQSYEQYF. The DNA of the CDR3 is TGTGCCAGCAGCTTCTGGGCAGCCCAGTCCTACGAGCAGTACTTC.

The rearrangement joins TRBV4-1 to TRBJ2-7; the D gene is possibly TRBD2 (7 bases). V lost 4 bases and J lost 9, with 22 bases in between. The V gene's germline CDR1 is MGHRA and CDR2 YSYEKL. This CDR3 spans 15 amino acids. CDR3 bases: TGCGCCAGCAGCCTGCGGGGGCAGGGGACGCTCGGGCAGTACTTC. Protein product: CASSLRGQGTLGQYF.

The chain carries TRBV27 and TRBJ1-2; 7 nucleotides line up with TRBD1. Trimming at V came to 3 bases and at J to 1 base, leaving 5 bases not matched to a gene. The CDR3 loop spans 15 amino acids. Germline V gives CDR1 MNHEY, CDR2 SMNVEV (reference sequence). For the CDR3, the DNA is TGTGCCAGCAGTTTTTCAGGGGGTGGTAACTATGGCTACACCTTC. Its translation: CASSFSGGGNYGYTF.

This clonotype was found a few times. The CDR3 here is CASSYSGSRAGGTEQFF. CDR3 bases: TGTGCCAGCAGTTACTCGGGTTCCAGGGCAGGGGGAACTGAGCAGTTCTTC. The chain links TRBV6-6 to TRBJ2-1; TRBD1 matches 7 bases. V shed 0 bases, J shed 9 bases, and the junction held 14 bases outside the gene matches. CDR3 length equals 17 residues. In germline, CDR1 is MNHNY, CDR2 SVGAGI (reference sequence).

In its sample, this clonotype was seen a few times. The genes are TRBV5-6 and TRBJ1-1; D unclear. Germline V CDR1 and CDR2: SGHDT, YYEEEE. V was cut by 0 bases and J by 0 bases, with 15 bases left in between. The CDR3 extends over 17 amino acids. The CDR3 coding sequence is TGTGCCAGCAGCTTGGATCGGGTCAGGTCTATGAACACTGAAGCTTTCTTT. Translated, it gives CASSLDRVRSMNTEAFF.

The chain carries TRBV7-8 and TRBJ2-2; tentative D call: TRBD1 (6 bases). V gave up 7 bases and J gave up 5 bases, with 17 bases separating them. Germline lookup yields CDR1 SGHVS and CDR2 FQNEAQ. The CDR3 covers 15 residues. The CDR3 DNA follows: TGTGCCAGCACCCACAGGGAAGCTGGGACCGGGGAGCTGTTTTTT. Encoded protein: CASTHREAGTGELFF.

This clonotype has a handful of counts. This chain joins TRBV6-5 and TRBJ2-5; D remains unclear. CDR3 length: 15 residues. V was clipped by 0 bases and J by 2 bases, with 10 bases between them. Germline CDR1 MNHEY, CDR2 SVGAGI. CDR3 in amino acids: CASSYSAQEQETQYF. The CDR3 region has the DNA TGTGCCAGCAGTTACTCGGCGCAGGAACAAGAGACCCAGTACTTC.